The 23 T cell receptor beta chains listed next were all sequenced from one sample in a study of monozygotic twins with cystic fibrosis. The data were produced by immunoSEQ multiplex PCR, yet TCRdb's version contains in-frame clones alone and is incomplete. This sample has 30,000 or so clones, with nearly 98% found just once. The source material was blood. These receptors came from a girl under 10 years old with cystic fibrosis.

The gene calls are TRBV5-1 and TRBJ2-1; tentative D call: TRBD2 (5 bases). Trimming took off 0 bases at V and 0 bases at J, with 13 bases between the two ends. CDR1 is SGHRS and CDR2 is YFSETQ in the germline V gene. CDR3 length: 17 amino acids. CDR3 amino acids: CASSLEFSGSSYNEQFF. The CDR3 nucleotides read TGCGCCAGCAGCTTGGAATTTTCTGGGAGCTCCTACAATGAGCAGTTCTTC.

The chain links TRBV5-1 to TRBJ2-6; D ambiguous. V lost 0 bases to trimming and J lost 3 bases, with 13 bases between them. Germline CDR1 reads SGHRS; CDR2 reads YFSETQ. The CDR3 consists of 17 residues. CDR3 residues: CASSLESQGFGANVLTF. CDR3 bases: TGCGCCAGCAGCTTGGAATCACAAGGGTTTGGGGCCAACGTCCTGACTTTC.

The chain couples TRBV30 to TRBJ2-2; 13 nucleotides agree with TRBD2. CDR3 size: 15 residues. The germline V gene encodes CDR1 GTSNPN and CDR2 SVGIG (reference sequence). CDR3 in DNA: TGTGCTCAGACTAGCGGGAGGACGAACACCGGGGAGCTGTTTTTT. It translates to CAQTSGRTNTGELFF.

The rearrangement uses TRBV28 and TRBJ1-5, with D possibly TRBD1 on 5 matching bases. Per the germline V gene, CDR1 is MDHEN and CDR2 is SYDVKM. The CDR3 totals 15 residues. Trimming took 1 base from V and 0 from J, leaving 7 bases between them. The CDR3: CASSLSGISNQPQHF. Here the CDR3 DNA reads TGTGCCAGCAGTTTATCAGGGATTAGCAATCAGCCCCAGCATTTT. The whole variable domain, filled in from reference TRBV28 and TRBJ1-5, reads DVKVTQSSRYLVKRTGEKVFLECVQDMDHENMFWYRQDPGLGLRLIYFSYDVKMKEKGDIPEGYSVSREKKERFSLILESASTNQTSMYLCASSLSGISNQPQHFGDGTRLSIL.

The chain carries TRBV11-2 and TRBJ1-1, with unresolved D. V lost 0 bases and J 4 bases, leaving 18 bases between the germline ends. The CDR3 covers 17 residues. Germline CDR1 reads SGHAT; CDR2 reads FQNNGV. The CDR3 region is CASSLEPTDVVPTEAFF. The CDR3 bases are TGTGCCAGCAGCTTAGAGCCCACTGATGTGGTCCCCACTGAAGCTTTCTTT.

The CDR3 loop reads CASSLRQQGSRNTEAFF. CDR3 DNA sequence: TGTGCCAGCAGCTTACGGCAACAGGGAAGTCGAAACACTGAAGCTTTCTTT. The rearrangement uses TRBV7-2 and TRBJ1-1; tentative D call: TRBD1 (6 bases). V dropped 2 bases and J dropped 2 bases, with 18 bases sitting between them. Germline lookup yields CDR1 SGHTA and CDR2 FQGNSA. This CDR3 contains 17 residues.

V gene TRBV10-3 combines with J gene TRBJ1-3; 7 bases are shared with TRBD1. With V trimmed by 6 bases and J by 0 bases, 5 bases remained unmatched. The germline CDR1 and CDR2 sequences are ENHRY and SYGVKD. The CDR3 has 15 amino acids. CDR3 region: CAIRTTGDSGNTIYF. CDR3 DNA: TGTGCCATCAGGACTACAGGGGACTCTGGAAACACCATATATTTT.

The chain employs TRBV29-1 and TRBJ2-7; 9 nucleotides match TRBD1. Germline lookup yields CDR1 SQVTM and CDR2 ANQGSEA. The ends lost 2 bases at V and 3 bases at J; junction bases unmatched: 8. The CDR3 is 15 residues long. CDR3 DNA sequence: TGCAGCGTTGAAATCAAGGACAGGGGTATCTACGAGCAGTACTTC. It yields the protein CSVEIKDRGIYEQYF.

The CDR3 nucleotides are TGCGCCAGCAGAAGGGACAGGGTTTACGAGCAGTACTTC. This codes for CASRRDRVYEQYF. The chain uses TRBV5-1 and TRBJ2-7; 9 nucleotides align to TRBD1. V shed 5 bases and J 4 bases; nucleotides not matched to a gene: 4. Germline assignment: CDR1 SGHRS and CDR2 YFSETQ. This CDR3 has 13 amino acids. Full variable domain (remainder filled in from reference TRBV5-1 and TRBJ2-7): KAGVTQTPRYLIKTRGQQVTLSCSPISGHRSVSWYQQTPGQGLQFLFEYFSETQRNKGNFPGRFSGRQFSNSRSEMNVSTLELGDSALYLCASRRDRVYEQYFGPGTRLTVT.

The chain joins TRBV7-9 to TRBJ1-6; D not certain. Trimming left V 1 base short and J 8 bases short, with 9 bases between. The CDR3 runs to 14 residues. CDR1 is SEHNR, CDR2 FQNEAQ, per germline (reference sequence). The CDR3 DNA sequence: TGTGCCAGCAGCTTAGTGGCAGATGATTCACCCCTCCACTTT. Its protein product is CASSLVADDSPLHF.

The chain carries TRBV19 and TRBJ2-2, with a weak D call TRBD2 (7 bases). V lost 9 bases, J lost 0 bases, and 14 bases lay in between. CDR3 size: 15 residues. The V gene's germline CDR1 is LNHDA and CDR2 SQIVND (reference sequence). CDR3 in amino acids: CASVQGLSNTGELFF. CDR3 sequence (DNA): TGTGCCAGCGTACAGGGACTATCGAACACCGGGGAGCTGTTTTTT.

The chain is built from TRBV7-2 and TRBJ2-2; weak D call: TRBD2 (6 bases). The CDR3 spans 15 residues. The ends were cut back, 5 bases at V and 4 bases at J, with 14 bases in the middle. Germline V gives CDR1 SGHTA, CDR2 FQGNSA. CDR3 amino acids: CASSPQDGGTGELFF. The CDR3 bases are TGTGCCAGCAGCCCCCAAGACGGGGGCACCGGGGAGCTGTTTTTT. Looking up the rest from reference TRBV7-2 and TRBJ2-2 gives the full variable domain: GAGVSQSPSNKVTEKGKDVELRCDPISGHTALYWYRQSLGQGLEFLIYFQGNSAPDKSGLPSDRFSAERTGGSVSTLTIQRTQQEDSAVYLCASSPQDGGTGELFFGEGSRLTVL.

The chain uses TRBV20-1 and TRBJ2-3; D may correspond to TRBD1 or TRBD2 (5 bases each). V dropped 8 bases and J dropped 14 bases, with 20 bases sitting between them. The germline V gene encodes CDR1 DFQATT and CDR2 SNEGSKA (reference sequence). This CDR3 has 11 amino acids. In DNA form, the CDR3 reads TGCAGTACCCGGGGCCGCAGTAATTGGTATTTT. Its translation: CSTRGRSNWYF.

V is TRBV7-2 and J is TRBJ1-1, with no clear D. The CDR3 extends over 13 amino acids. The V gene lost 1 base and the J gene lost 1 base, with 4 bases spanning the gap. Germline values: CDR1 SGHTA, CDR2 FQGNSA. The CDR3 protein is CASSLGENTEAFF. Here the CDR3 DNA reads TGTGCCAGCAGCTTAGGGGAGAACACTGAAGCTTTCTTT.

This clone appeared once. The V call is TRBV5-1, the J call TRBJ1-2; D not resolved. This CDR3 has 13 residues. From germline, CDR1 is SGHRS and CDR2 YFSETQ. V lost 0 bases to trimming and J lost 2 bases, with 5 bases between them. DNA of the CDR3: TGCGCCAGCAGCTTGGAAGGAAACTATGGCTACACCTTC. This gives the protein CASSLEGNYGYTF.

The chain joins TRBV5-1 to TRBJ2-7; TRBD2 is a possible D gene (6 bases). Germline CDR1 is SGHRS and CDR2 is YFSETQ. The CDR3 loop spans 15 amino acids. V shed 0 bases and J shed 2 bases, with 12 bases lying between them. The CDR3 reads CASSLVDSGPYEQYF. The CDR3 nucleotides are TGCGCCAGCAGCTTGGTTGATAGCGGCCCCTACGAGCAGTACTTC.

CDR3 DNA sequence: TGCGCCAGCAGCGCGACTAGCGGGAACTCAGATACGCAGTATTTT. This codes for CASSATSGNSDTQYF. The genes are TRBV5-1 and TRBJ2-3, with TRBD2 identical over 11 bases. The CDR3 covers 15 residues. Germline CDR1 reads SGHRS; CDR2 reads YFSETQ. Trimming took 4 bases from V and 4 from J; bases not matched to a gene: 5. The whole variable domain, filled in from reference TRBV5-1 and TRBJ2-3, reads KAGVTQTPRYLIKTRGQQVTLSCSPISGHRSVSWYQQTPGQGLQFLFEYFSETQRNKGNFPGRFSGRQFSNSRSEMNVSTLELGDSALYLCASSATSGNSDTQYFGPGTRLTVL.

The chain combines TRBV5-6 with TRBJ1-1; 8 nucleotides line up with TRBD1. After removal of 4 bases from V and 1 base from J, the junction contained 9 bases not matched to a gene. Germline values: CDR1 SGHDT, CDR2 YYEEEE. This CDR3 spans 16 amino acids. The CDR3 coding sequence is TGTGCCAGCAGCCTATATACCGGGACAGGGAACACTGAAGCTTTCTTT. Amino acid sequence: CASSLYTGTGNTEAFF.

The CDR3 DNA follows: TGCGCCAGCAACGGTAAGGCGACTGGAAACACCATATATTTT. It codes for CASNGKATGNTIYF. The chain combines TRBV23-1 with TRBJ1-3; D remains ambiguous. TRBV23-1 is sorted into the ORF group, with uncertain function. V was shortened by 7 bases and J by 2 bases, with 12 bases between the two germline ends. The CDR3 is 14 residues long.

V usage is TRBV10-3 and J usage is TRBJ2-1; D is perhaps TRBD1 (6 bases). The germline gives CDR1 ENHRY, CDR2 SYGVKD. The CDR3 has 15 residues. Trimming removed 1 base at V and 7 bases at J, with 14 bases between. As DNA, the CDR3 is TGTGCCATCAGTGAGTGGAACAGGGAAAGGAATGAGCAGTTCTTC. It translates to CAISEWNRERNEQFF.

The chain has TRBV5-5 and TRBJ2-7, with TRBD2 matching over 12 bases. There are 15 residues in the CDR3. Losses at the gene ends were 5 bases for V and 0 bases for J; bases not matched to a gene: 3. The germline gives CDR1 SGHKS, CDR2 YYEKEE (reference sequence). The CDR3 sequence: CASSLAGGSSYEQYF. The CDR3 DNA sequence: TGTGCCAGCAGTCTAGCGGGAGGGAGCTCCTACGAGCAGTACTTC.

The chain combines TRBV6-5 with TRBJ2-7; 7 bases are shared with TRBD2. The CDR3 extends over 16 amino acids. The ends lost 4 bases at V and 0 bases at J; junction bases unmatched: 9. Looked up from germline, CDR1 is MNHEY and CDR2 is SVGAGI. The CDR3 bases are TGTGCCAGCAGTTGGGGACTACCCCCTAACTCCTACGAGCAGTACTTC. This codes for CASSWGLPPNSYEQYF.

The rearrangement joins TRBV5-5 to TRBJ1-5; tentatively, D is TRBD1 (5 bases). CDR1 SGHKS and CDR2 YYEKEE come from the germline V gene (reference sequence). The CDR3 runs to 15 residues. V lost 2 bases and J 3 bases, leaving 12 bases between the germline ends. DNA of the CDR3: TGTGCCAGCAGCTTAATAGCAGGGTTCAATCAGCCCCAGCATTTT. Its translation is CASSLIAGFNQPQHF.